Shown below are 6 T cell receptor beta chains from a single sample sequenced in a study of T cells in Graves' hyperthyroidism and ophthalmopathy. The source material, RNA transcripts, was used to amplify TCR beta CDR3 regions. In the first-round RT-PCR of the TCR CDR3, the HTBI primer set was used. MiXCR, run by TCRdb on the multiplex PCR reads, gives a single entry per CDR3 protein. The data show around 620,000 distinct CDR3 sequences, around 15% seen once. The sequenced sample consisted of blood. Every receptor here comes from a woman aged 25 to 39 with Graves' hyperthyroidism.

This clonotype was seen only a few times. This chain connects TRBV28 to TRBJ2-2; 9 nucleotides line up with TRBD1. Losses at the gene ends were 8 bases for V and 7 bases for J; bases not matched to a gene: 8. Germline V gene data show CDR1 as MDHEN and CDR2 as SYDVKM. This CDR3 has 14 amino acids. The CDR3 region has the DNA TGTGCCAGCGCGGGGGACAGGGCCATCGGGGAGCTGTTTTTT. Translating gives CASAGDRAIGELFF.

This chain links TRBV19 with TRBJ2-6, with no clear D. V was trimmed by 10 bases and J by 6 bases, leaving 10 bases between them. CDR1 is LNHDA, CDR2 SQIVND, per germline (reference sequence). The length of the CDR3 is 12 residues. The CDR3 nucleotides are TGTGCCACCTCTACTGAGGCCAACGTCCTGACTTTC. Encoded protein: CATSTEANVLTF.

This clonotype was detected ten times or more. The chain recombines TRBV28 with TRBJ1-1; D call uncertain. Germline CDR1 and CDR2: MDHEN and SYDVKM. The V end was cut by 5 bases, the J end by 4 bases, with 8 bases between. There are 12 residues in the CDR3. The CDR3 sequence is CASSMLGTEAFF. The CDR3 DNA reads TGTGCCAGCAGTATGTTGGGCACTGAAGCTTTCTTT.

J is TRBJ2-5 and V is TRBV11-1, with unresolved D. Germline assignment: CDR1 SGHAT and CDR2 FQDESV (reference sequence). The CDR3 spans 13 residues. The V and J ends lost 0 bases and 5 bases respectively, with 7 bases between them. CDR3 sequence (DNA): TGTGCCAGCAGCTTAGCCCGGCGGGAGACCCAGTACTTC. Protein product: CASSLARRETQYF.

The sample holds many counts of this clonotype. This chain links TRBV30 with TRBJ1-1; 8 bases agree with TRBD1. After removal of 5 bases from V and 0 bases from J, the junction contained 2 bases not matched to a gene. Germline V gives CDR1 GTSNPN, CDR2 SVGIG (reference sequence). The CDR3 spans 13 residues. The CDR3 here is CAWWTGLNTEAFF. The CDR3 nucleotides are TGTGCCTGGTGGACAGGGTTGAACACTGAAGCTTTCTTT.

This clonotype was seen ten or more times. This rearrangement joins TRBV30 to TRBJ1-3; D remains unclear. CDR1 and CDR2 (germline): GTSNPN, SVGIG (reference sequence). Trimming shortened V by 3 bases and J by 7 bases, and 10 bases separated the two germline ends. The CDR3 totals 12 residues. CDR3 in DNA: TGTGCCTGGAGCCCGCCGGGGAACACCATATATTTT. It encodes CAWSPPGNTIYF.